This entry concerns a single T cell receptor (beta chain). The sample originates from a study of blood T cell repertoires in COVID-19. Study background: Material from acute and convalescent COVID-19 was sourced from the United States, Italy and Spain. PBMCs, B-cell-depleted T cells, or T cells were the source of the cDNA or gDNA that made up the material.

Trimming stripped 2 bases from V and 12 bases from J, with 16 bases between. CDR1 and CDR2 (germline): SQVTM, ANQGSEA. This CDR3 is built from 13 residues. As handled by the study authors: Amplification of reference gene primers provided the estimated nucleated cell counts. Measured with immunoSEQ multiplex PCR; TCRdb has only the in-frame clones, and not every one. The DNA gave D and trimming, while V, J and clone size come from that table. Seen here are approximately 350,000 clones, around 87% observed once, and the top ten hold just under 6.5%. During active infection, Seattle patients enrolled and were then monitored through disease.

This clonotype was obtained from a woman in her forties or fifties with COVID-19, enrolled during active disease. The chain combines TRBV29-1 with TRBJ1-4, with TRBD1 as a possible D gene (6 bases). The specimen sequenced was peripheral blood. The DNA of the CDR3 is TGCAGCGTTGAAAGGGTGGACAGCAGTGAACTGTTTTTT. Protein product: CSVERVDSSELFF.